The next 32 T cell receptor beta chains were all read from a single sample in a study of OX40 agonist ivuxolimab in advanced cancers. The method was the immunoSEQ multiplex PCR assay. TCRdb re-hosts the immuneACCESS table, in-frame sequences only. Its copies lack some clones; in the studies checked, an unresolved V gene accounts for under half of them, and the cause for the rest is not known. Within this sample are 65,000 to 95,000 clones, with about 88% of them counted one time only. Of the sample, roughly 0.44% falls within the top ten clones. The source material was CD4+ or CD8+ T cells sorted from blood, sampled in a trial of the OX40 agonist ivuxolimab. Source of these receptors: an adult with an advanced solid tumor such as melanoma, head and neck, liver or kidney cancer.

CDR3 nucleotide sequence: TGTGCCAGCAGCAGAGATGGCTACACCTTC. Encoded protein: CASSRDGYTF. The chain employs TRBV21-1 and TRBJ1-2. TRBV21-1 is assigned pseudogene status. The CDR3 runs to 10 residues.

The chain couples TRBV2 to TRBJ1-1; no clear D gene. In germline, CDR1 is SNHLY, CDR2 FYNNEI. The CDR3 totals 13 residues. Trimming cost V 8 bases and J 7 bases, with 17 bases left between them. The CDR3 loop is CASLKPTGLEAFF. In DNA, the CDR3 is TGTGCCAGCCTAAAGCCAACCGGACTTGAAGCTTTCTTT.

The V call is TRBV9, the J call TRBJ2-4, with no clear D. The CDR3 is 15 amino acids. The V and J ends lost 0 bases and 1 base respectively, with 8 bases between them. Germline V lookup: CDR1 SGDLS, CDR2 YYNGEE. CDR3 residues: CASSVDGDAKNIQYF. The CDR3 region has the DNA TGTGCCAGCAGCGTAGATGGGGATGCCAAAAACATTCAGTACTTC.

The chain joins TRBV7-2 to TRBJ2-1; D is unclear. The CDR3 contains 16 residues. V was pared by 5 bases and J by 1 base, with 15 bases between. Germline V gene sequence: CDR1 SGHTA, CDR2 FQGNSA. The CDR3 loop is CASSIGKGRSYNEQFF. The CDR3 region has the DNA TGTGCCAGCAGCATAGGAAAGGGTCGATCCTACAATGAGCAGTTCTTC.

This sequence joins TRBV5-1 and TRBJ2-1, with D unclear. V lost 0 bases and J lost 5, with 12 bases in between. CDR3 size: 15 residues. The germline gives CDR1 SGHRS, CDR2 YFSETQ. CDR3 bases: TGCGCCAGCAGCTTGGGTCTGAATTTAGACAATGAGCAGTTCTTC. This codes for CASSLGLNLDNEQFF. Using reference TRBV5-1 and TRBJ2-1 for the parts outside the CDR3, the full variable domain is KAGVTQTPRYLIKTRGQQVTLSCSPISGHRSVSWYQQTPGQGLQFLFEYFSETQRNKGNFPGRFSGRQFSNSRSEMNVSTLELGDSALYLCASSLGLNLDNEQFFGPGTRLTVL.

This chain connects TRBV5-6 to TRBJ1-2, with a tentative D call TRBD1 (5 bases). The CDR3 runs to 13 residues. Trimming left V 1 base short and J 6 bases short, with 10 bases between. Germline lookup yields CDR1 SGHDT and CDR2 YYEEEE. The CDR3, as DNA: TGTGCCAGCAGCTTGAGGGGTTTCCATGGCTACACCTTC. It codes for CASSLRGFHGYTF.

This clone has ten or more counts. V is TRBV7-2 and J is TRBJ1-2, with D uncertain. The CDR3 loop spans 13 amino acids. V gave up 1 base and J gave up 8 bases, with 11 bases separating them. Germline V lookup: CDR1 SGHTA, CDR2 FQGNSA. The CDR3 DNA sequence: TGTGCCAGCAGCTTAGGATCCATTGAGGGCTACACCTTC. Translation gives CASSLGSIEGYTF.

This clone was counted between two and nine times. CDR3 coding DNA: TGTGCCAGCAGCGTAGCGAGGGGGAGATATAATGAGCAGTTCTTC. The encoded protein is CASSVARGRYNEQFF. The chain joins TRBV9 to TRBJ2-1; tentative D call: TRBD1 (6 bases). The CDR3 loop spans 15 amino acids. With 0 bases removed from V and 7 bases from J, the gap between germline ends came to 14 bases. Germline V gives CDR1 SGDLS, CDR2 YYNGEE.

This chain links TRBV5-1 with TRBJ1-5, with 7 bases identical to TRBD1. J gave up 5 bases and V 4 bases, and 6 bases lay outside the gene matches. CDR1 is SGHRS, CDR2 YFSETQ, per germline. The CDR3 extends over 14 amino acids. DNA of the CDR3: TGCGCCAGCAGCCTGGGACAGCCAGATCAGCCCCAGCATTTT. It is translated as CASSLGQPDQPQHF. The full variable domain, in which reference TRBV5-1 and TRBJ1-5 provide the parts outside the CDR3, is KAGVTQTPRYLIKTRGQQVTLSCSPISGHRSVSWYQQTPGQGLQFLFEYFSETQRNKGNFPGRFSGRQFSNSRSEMNVSTLELGDSALYLCASSLGQPDQPQHFGDGTRLSIL.

The CDR3 is CASSLGRGGELFF. Written as DNA, the CDR3 is TGTGCCAGCAGCTTAGGACGTGGCGGGGAGCTGTTTTTT. The J gene is TRBJ2-2, the V gene TRBV11-3; no clear D gene. V was pared by 1 base and J by 7 bases, with 7 bases between. The CDR3 extends over 13 amino acids. Per germline, CDR1 SGHNT and CDR2 YENEEA.

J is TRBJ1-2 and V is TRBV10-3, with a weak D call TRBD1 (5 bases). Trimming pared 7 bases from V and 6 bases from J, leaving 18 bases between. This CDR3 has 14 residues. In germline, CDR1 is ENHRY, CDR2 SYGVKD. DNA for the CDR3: TGTGCCATCACCCAGGAGGGGAGTGTGAATGGCTACACCTTC. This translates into CAITQEGSVNGYTF.

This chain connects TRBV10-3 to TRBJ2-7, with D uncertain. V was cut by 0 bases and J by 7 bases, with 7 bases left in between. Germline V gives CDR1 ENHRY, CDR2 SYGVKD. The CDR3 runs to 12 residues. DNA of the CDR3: TGTGCCATCAGTGAGTCCACGCGGGAGCAGTACTTC. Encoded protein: CAISESTREQYF.

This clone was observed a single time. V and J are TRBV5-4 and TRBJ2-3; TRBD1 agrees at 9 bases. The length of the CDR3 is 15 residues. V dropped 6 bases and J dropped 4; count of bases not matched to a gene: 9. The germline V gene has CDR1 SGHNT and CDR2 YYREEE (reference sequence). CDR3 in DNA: TGTGCCAGCACCGACGGGGACAGGGTTGCAGATACGCAGTATTTT. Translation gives CASTDGDRVADTQYF.

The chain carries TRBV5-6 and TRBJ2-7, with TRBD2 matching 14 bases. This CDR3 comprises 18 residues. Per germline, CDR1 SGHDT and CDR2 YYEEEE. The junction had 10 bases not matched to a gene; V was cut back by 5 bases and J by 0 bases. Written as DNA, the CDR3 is TGTGCCAGCAGGCTCACCGCCGGGACTAGCGGGAGCTCCTACGAGCAGTACTTC. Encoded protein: CASRLTAGTSGSSYEQYF.

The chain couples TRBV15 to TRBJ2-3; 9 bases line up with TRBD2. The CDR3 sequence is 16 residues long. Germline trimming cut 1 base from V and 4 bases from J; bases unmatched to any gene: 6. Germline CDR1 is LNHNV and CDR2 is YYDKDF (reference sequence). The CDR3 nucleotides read TGTGCCACCAGCAGAGTTCAAGCGGGGGGCGCAGATACGCAGTATTTT. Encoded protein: CATSRVQAGGADTQYF.

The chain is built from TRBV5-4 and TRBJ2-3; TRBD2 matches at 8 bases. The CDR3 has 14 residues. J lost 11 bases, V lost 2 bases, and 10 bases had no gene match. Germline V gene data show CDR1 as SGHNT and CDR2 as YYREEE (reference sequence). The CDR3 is CASSFMGLVGGQYF. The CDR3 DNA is TGTGCCAGCAGCTTTATGGGACTAGTGGGGGGGCAGTATTTT.

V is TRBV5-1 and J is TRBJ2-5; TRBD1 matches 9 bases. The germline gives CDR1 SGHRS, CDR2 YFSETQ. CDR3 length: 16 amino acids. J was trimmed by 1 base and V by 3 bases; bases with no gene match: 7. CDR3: CASSSYGTGFQETQYF. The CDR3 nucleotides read TGCGCCAGCAGCTCATACGGGACAGGGTTCCAAGAGACCCAGTACTTC.

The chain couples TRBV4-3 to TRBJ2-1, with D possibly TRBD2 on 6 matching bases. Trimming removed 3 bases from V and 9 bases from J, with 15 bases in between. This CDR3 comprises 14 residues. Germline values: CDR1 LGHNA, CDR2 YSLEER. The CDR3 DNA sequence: TGCGCCAGCAGCCAGACCGGAGGGTTAGGTGAGCAGTTCTTC. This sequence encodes CASSQTGGLGEQFF.

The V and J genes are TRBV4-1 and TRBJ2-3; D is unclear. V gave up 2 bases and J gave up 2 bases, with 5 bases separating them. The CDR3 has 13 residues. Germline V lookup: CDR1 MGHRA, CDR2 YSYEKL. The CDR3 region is CASSQTNTDTQYF. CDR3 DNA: TGCGCCAGCAGCCAAACGAACACAGATACGCAGTATTTT.

The DNA for the CDR3 is TGCGCCAGCAGCCAAGATAGAGGGACTGGGGCCAACGTCCTGACTTTC. Amino acids: CASSQDRGTGANVLTF. The chain recombines TRBV4-3 with TRBJ2-6, with D maybe TRBD2 (5 bases). The germline gives CDR1 LGHNA, CDR2 YSLEER. The CDR3 length is 16 residues. V shed 0 bases and J shed 2 bases, with 8 bases lying between them.

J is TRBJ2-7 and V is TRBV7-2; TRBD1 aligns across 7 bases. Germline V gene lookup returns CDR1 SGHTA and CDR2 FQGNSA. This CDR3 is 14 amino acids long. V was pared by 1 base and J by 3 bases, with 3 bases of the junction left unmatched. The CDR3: CASSLVAGGYEQYF. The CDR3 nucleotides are TGTGCCAGCAGCTTAGTAGCAGGGGGCTACGAGCAGTACTTC.

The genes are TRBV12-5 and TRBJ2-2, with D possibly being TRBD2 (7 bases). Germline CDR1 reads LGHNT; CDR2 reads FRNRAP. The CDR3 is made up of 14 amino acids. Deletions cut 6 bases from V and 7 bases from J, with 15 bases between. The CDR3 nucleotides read TGTGCTAGTGGCCTTCTAGGGGGGGTCGGGGAGCTGTTTTTT. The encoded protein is CASGLLGGVGELFF. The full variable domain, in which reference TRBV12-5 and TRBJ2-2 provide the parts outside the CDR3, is DARVTQTPRHKVTEMGQEVTMRCQPILGHNTVFWYRQTMMQGLELLAYFRNRAPLDDSGMPKDRFSAEMPDATLATLKIQPSEPRDSAVYFCASGLLGGVGELFFGEGSRLTVL.

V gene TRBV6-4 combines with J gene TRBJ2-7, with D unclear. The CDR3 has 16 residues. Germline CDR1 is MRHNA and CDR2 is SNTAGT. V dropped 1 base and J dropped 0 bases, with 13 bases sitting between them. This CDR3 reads CASSDWKGFLSYEQYF. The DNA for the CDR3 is TGTGCCAGCAGTGACTGGAAGGGTTTCCTCTCCTACGAGCAGTACTTC.

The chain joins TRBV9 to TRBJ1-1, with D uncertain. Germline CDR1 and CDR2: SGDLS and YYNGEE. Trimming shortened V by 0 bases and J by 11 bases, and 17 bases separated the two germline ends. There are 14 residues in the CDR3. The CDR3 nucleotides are TGTGCCAGCAGCGTAGTTAGGGAGGCAAGCGGGGCTTTCTTT. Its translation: CASSVVREASGAFF.

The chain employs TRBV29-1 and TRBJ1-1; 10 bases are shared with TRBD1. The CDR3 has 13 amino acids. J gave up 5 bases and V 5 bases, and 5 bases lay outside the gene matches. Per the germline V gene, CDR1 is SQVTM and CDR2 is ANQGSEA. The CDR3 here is CSVTDRGETEAFF. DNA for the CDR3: TGCAGCGTTACGGACAGGGGGGAGACTGAAGCTTTCTTT.

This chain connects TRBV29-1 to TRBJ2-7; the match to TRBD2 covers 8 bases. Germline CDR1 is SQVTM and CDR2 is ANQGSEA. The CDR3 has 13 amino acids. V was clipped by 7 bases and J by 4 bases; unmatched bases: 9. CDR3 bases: TGCAGCGCCATCGGGGGGGCTGAGTACGAGCAGTACTTC. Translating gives CSAIGGAEYEQYF.

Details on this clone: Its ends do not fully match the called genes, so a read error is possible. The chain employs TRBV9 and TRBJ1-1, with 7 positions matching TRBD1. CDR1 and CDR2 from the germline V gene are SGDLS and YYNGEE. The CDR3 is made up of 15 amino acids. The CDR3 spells CASTVEGAFGTEAFF. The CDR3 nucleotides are TGTGCCAGCACCGTAGAGGGGGCGTTCGGCACTGAAGCTTTCTTT.

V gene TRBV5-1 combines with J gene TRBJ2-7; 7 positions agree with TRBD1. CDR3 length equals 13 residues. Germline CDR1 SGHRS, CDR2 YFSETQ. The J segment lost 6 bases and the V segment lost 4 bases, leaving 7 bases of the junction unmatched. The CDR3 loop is CASSQDPGGEQYF. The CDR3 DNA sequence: TGCGCCAGCAGCCAGGACCCAGGGGGCGAGCAGTACTTC.

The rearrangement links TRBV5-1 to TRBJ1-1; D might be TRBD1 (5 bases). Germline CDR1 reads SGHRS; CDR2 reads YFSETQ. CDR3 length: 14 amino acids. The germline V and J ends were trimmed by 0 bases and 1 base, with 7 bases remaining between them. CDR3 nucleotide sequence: TGCGCCAGCAGCTTGGCCGGGGCGAACACTGAAGCTTTCTTT. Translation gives CASSLAGANTEAFF.

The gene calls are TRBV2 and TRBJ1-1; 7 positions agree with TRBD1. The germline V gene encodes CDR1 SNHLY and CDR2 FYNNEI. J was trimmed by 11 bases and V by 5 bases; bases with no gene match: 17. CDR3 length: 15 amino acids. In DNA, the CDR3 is TGTGCCAGCAGTCCTCTAACCTCTACAGGGGTTGGGGCTTTCTTT. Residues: CASSPLTSTGVGAFF.

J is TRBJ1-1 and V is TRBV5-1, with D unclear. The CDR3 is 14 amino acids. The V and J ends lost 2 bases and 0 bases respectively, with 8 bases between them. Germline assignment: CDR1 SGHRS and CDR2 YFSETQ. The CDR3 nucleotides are TGCGCCAGCAGCTTTGACCTCATGAACACTGAAGCTTTCTTT. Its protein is CASSFDLMNTEAFF.

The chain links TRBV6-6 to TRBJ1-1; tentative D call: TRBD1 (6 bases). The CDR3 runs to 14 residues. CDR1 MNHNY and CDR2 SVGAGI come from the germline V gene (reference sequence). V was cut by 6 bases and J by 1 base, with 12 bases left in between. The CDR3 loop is CASSPRGRNTEAFF. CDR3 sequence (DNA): TGTGCCAGCAGCCCCAGGGGCAGGAACACTGAAGCTTTCTTT.